The 5 T cell receptor beta chains given below trace back to one sample, sequenced in a study of T cells after yellow fever vaccination (dated by TCRdb to the late 2010s). The library was made by 5' RACE. Instrument on record: Illumina HiSeq 2500. TCRdb handled the public reads itself, with Q25 trimming in fastp and clone calling in MiXCR, and kept productive beta chains. Rows with one shared CDR3 protein collapse into an entry with the most common genes and DNA. The sample table contains 550,000 to 750,000 distinct CDR3 sequences; only one count was recorded for roughly 14% of them. 11% to 15% of the sample belongs to the ten largest clones. Per the publication, the treatment or condition label means: live attenuated yellow fever vaccine strain. The sequenced sample was PBMCs, obtained on the day of the yellow fever booster vaccination. These receptors came from a young man who received the YFV17D yellow fever vaccine.

This chain uses TRBV12-3 or TRBV12-4 with TRBJ2-3, with D unclear. The length of the CDR3 is 12 residues. V lost 3 bases, J lost 7 bases, and 8 bases lay in between. CDR3 amino acids: CASSLYSYTQYF. CDR3 nucleotide sequence: TGTGCCAGCAGTTTGTATAGCTATACGCAGTATTTT.

This clonotype has only a few counts. The CDR3 DNA reads as TGTGCCAGCAGCTTAGGGAATTTTCCCTCCTACGAGCAGTACTTC. This encodes CASSLGNFPSYEQYF. The chain employs TRBV7-2 and TRBJ2-7; unclear D gene. V lost 1 base, J lost 0 bases, and 10 bases lay in between. This CDR3 has 15 residues. CDR1 and CDR2 from the germline V gene are SGHTA and FQGNSA. The full variable domain, in which reference TRBV7-2 and TRBJ2-7 provide the parts outside the CDR3, is GAGVSQSPSNKVTEKGKDVELRCDPISGHTALYWYRQSLGQGLEFLIYFQGNSAPDKSGLPSDRFSAERTGGSVSTLTIQRTQQEDSAVYLCASSLGNFPSYEQYFGPGTRLTVT.

In DNA, the CDR3 is TGTGCCAGTCAGGGGGACAGGGGGCCCTACGAGCAGTACTTC. Translating it yields CASQGDRGPYEQYF. The chain links TRBV2 to TRBJ2-7; 12 bases line up with TRBD1. Trimming cost V 9 bases and J 2 bases; bases outside gene matches: 5. Germline CDR1 reads SNHLY; CDR2 reads FYNNEI. This CDR3 has 14 amino acids.

This clonotype was seen just once. The V and J genes are TRBV10-2 and TRBJ2-1; TRBD2 matches 11 bases. The V and J ends lost 2 bases and 9 bases, in that order; junction bases with no gene match: 9. Germline V gene sequence: CDR1 WSHSY, CDR2 SAAADI. The CDR3 totals 16 residues. In DNA, the CDR3 is TGCGCCAGCAGTGAGACGACTAGCGGGACCACGGGTGAGCAGTTCTTC. Its protein is CASSETTSGTTGEQFF.

This clonotype was recorded once. Here the CDR3 DNA reads TGTGCCAGCAGTGATGCAGGGGCTTCGACAACTGCTGTTACCTACGAGCAGTACTTC. Its translation: CASSDAGASTTAVTYEQYF. This sequence joins TRBV25-1 and TRBJ2-7, with D possibly matching TRBD1 (6 bases). V shed 3 bases and J shed 2 bases, with 26 bases lying between them. The CDR3 length is 19 residues. Germline V gives CDR1 MGHDK, CDR2 SYGVNS.